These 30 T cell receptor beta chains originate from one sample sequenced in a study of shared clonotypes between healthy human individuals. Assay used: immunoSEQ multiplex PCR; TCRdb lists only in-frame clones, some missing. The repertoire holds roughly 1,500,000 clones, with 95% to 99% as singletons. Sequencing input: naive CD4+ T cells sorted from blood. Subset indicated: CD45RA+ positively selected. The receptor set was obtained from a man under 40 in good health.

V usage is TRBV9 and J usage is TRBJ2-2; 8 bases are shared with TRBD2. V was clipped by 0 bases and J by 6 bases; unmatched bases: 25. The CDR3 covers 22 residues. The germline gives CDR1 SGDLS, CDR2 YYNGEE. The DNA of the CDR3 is TGTGCCAGCAGCGTAGGCCCGGGAGGGCAGGATCCTCCCCTTGTTGAGTCCGGGGAGCTGTTTTTT. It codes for CASSVGPGGQDPPLVESGELFF. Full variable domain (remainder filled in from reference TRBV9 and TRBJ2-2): DSGVTQTPKHLITATGQRVTLRCSPRSGDLSVYWYQQSLDQGLQFLIQYYNGEERAKGNILERFSAQQFPDLHSELNLSSLELGDSALYFCASSVGPGGQDPPLVESGELFFGEGSRLTVL.

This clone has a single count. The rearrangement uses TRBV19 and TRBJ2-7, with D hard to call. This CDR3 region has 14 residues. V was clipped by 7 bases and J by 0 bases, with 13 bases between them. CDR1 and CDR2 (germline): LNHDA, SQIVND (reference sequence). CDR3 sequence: CASKAVSSSYEQYF. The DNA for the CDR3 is TGTGCCAGTAAAGCAGTCTCGAGCTCCTACGAGCAGTACTTC.

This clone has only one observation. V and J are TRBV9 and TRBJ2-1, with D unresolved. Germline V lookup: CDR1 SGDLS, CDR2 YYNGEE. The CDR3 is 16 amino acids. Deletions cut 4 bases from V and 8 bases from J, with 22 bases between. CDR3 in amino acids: CASSTRTTRSIDEQFF. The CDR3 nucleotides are TGTGCCAGCAGCACCCGGACCACTCGGAGCATCGATGAGCAGTTCTTC.

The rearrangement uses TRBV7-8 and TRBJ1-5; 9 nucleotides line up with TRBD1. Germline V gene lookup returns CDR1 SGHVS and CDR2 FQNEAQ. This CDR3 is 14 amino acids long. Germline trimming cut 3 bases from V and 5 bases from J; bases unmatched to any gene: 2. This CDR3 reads CASSLDRGYQPQHF. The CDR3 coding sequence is TGTGCCAGCAGCTTGGACAGGGGCTATCAGCCCCAGCATTTT.

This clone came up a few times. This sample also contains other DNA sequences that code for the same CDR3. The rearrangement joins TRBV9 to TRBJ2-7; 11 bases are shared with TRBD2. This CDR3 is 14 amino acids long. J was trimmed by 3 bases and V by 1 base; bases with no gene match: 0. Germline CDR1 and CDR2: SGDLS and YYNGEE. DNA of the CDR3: TGTGCCAGCAGCGTAACTAGCGGGAGCTACGAGCAGTACTTC. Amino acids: CASSVTSGSYEQYF.

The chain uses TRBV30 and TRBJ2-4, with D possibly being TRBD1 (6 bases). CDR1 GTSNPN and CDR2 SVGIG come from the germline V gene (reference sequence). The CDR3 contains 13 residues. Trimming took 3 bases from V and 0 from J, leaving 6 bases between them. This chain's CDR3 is CAWRQGAKNIQYF. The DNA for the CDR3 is TGTGCCTGGAGACAGGGAGCCAAAAACATTCAGTACTTC.

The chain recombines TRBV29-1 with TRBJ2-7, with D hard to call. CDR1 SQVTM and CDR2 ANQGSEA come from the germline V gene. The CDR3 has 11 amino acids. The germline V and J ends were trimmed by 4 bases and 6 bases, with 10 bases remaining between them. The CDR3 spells CSVGPAGEQYF. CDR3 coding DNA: TGCAGCGTTGGCCCGGCTGGCGAGCAGTACTTC.

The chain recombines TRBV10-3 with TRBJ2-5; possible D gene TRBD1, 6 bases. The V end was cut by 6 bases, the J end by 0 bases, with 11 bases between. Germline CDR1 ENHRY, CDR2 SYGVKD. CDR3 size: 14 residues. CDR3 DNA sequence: TGTGCCATCAGGGCCTACAGGGACCAAGAGACCCAGTACTTC. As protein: CAIRAYRDQETQYF.

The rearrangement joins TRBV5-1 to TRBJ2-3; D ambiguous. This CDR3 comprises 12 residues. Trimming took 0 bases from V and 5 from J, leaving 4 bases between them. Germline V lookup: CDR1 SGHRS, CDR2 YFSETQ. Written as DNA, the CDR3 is TGCGCCAGCAGCTTGGATATAGATACGCAGTATTTT. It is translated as CASSLDIDTQYF.

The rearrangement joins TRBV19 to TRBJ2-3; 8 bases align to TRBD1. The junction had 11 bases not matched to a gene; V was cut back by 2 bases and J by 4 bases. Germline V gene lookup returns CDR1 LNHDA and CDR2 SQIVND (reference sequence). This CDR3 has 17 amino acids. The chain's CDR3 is CASSILGIRGRADTQYF. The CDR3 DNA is TGTGCCAGTAGTATACTTGGTATCAGGGGGCGTGCAGATACGCAGTATTTT.

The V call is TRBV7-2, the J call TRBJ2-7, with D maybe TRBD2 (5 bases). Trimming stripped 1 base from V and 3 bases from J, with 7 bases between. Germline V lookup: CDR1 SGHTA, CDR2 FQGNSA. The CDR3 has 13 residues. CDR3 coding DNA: TGTGCCAGCAGCTTAGACGGGAACTACGAGCAGTACTTC. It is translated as CASSLDGNYEQYF.

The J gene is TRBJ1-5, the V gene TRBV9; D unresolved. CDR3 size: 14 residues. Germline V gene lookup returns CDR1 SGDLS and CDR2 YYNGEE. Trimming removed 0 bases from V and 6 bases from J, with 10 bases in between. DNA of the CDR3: TGTGCCAGCAGCGTAGCTGGGAAGGGTCAGCCCCAGCATTTT. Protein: CASSVAGKGQPQHF.

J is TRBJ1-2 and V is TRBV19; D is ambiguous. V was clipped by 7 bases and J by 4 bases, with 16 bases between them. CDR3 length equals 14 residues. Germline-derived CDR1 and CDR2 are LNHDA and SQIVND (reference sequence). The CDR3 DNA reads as TGTGCCAGTAACCTATCCCCGGGTCTCTATGGCTACACCTTC. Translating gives CASNLSPGLYGYTF.

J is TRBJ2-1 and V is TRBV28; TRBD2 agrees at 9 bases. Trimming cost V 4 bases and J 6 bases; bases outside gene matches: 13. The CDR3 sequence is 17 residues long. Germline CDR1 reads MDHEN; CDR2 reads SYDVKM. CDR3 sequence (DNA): TGTGCCAGCAGTTCCTCTCGGGTGCGGGAGGGGATCAATGAGCAGTTCTTC. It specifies CASSSSRVREGINEQFF.

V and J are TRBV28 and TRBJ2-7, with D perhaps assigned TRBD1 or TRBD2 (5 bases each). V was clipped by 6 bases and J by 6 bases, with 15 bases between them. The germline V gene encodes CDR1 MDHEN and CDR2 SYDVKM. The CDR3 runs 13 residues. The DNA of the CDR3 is TGTGCCAGCAGCTCCCCCGGGGCACTCGAGCAGTACTTC. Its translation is CASSSPGALEQYF. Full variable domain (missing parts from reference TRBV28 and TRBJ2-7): DVKVTQSSRYLVKRTGEKVFLECVQDMDHENMFWYRQDPGLGLRLIYFSYDVKMKEKGDIPEGYSVSREKKERFSLILESASTNQTSMYLCASSSPGALEQYFGPGTRLTVT.

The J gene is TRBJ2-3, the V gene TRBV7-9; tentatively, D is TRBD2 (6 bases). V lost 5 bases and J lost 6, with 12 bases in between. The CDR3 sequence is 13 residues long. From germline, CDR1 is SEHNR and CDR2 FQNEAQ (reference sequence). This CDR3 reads CASSPQTSDTQYF. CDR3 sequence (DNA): TGTGCCAGCAGCCCGCAAACTAGCGATACGCAGTATTTT.

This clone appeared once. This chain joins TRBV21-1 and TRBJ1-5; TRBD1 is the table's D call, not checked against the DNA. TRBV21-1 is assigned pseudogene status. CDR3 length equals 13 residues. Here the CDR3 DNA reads TGTGCCAACCAACAGGGCCGCAATCAGCCCCAGCATTTT. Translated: CANQQGRNQPQHF.

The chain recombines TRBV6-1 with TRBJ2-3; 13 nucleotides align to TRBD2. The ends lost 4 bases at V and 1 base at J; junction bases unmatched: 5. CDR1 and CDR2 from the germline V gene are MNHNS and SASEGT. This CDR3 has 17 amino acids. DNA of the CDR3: TGTGCCAGCAGTGGACTAGCGGGAGGTTTTGGCACAGATACGCAGTATTTT. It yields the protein CASSGLAGGFGTDTQYF.

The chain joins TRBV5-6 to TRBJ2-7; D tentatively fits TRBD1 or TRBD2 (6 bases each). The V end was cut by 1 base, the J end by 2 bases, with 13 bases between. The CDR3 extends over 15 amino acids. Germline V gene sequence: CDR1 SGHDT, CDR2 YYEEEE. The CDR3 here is CASSLIPGATYEQYF. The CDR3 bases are TGTGCCAGCAGCTTGATCCCGGGGGCCACCTACGAGCAGTACTTC.

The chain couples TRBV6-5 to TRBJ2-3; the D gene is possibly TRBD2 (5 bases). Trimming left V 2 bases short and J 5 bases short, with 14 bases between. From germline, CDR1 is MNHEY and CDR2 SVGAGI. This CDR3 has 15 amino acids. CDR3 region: CASSYLARAGDTQYF. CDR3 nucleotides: TGTGCCAGCAGTTACCTCGCGAGGGCCGGAGATACGCAGTATTTT.

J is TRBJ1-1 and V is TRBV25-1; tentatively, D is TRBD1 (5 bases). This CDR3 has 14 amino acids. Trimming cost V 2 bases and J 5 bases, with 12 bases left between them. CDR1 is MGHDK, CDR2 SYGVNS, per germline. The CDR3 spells CASSEPGSGTEAFF. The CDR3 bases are TGTGCCAGCAGTGAACCAGGGAGCGGGACTGAAGCTTTCTTT.

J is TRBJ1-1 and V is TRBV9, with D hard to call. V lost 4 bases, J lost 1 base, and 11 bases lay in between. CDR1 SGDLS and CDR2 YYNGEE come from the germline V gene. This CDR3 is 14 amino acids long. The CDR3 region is CASSPWYSNTEAFF. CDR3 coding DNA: TGTGCCAGCAGCCCTTGGTATTCGAACACTGAAGCTTTCTTT.

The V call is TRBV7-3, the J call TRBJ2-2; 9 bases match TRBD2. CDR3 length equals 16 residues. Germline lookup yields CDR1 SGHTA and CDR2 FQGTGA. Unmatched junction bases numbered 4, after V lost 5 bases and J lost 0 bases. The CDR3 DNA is TGTGCCAGCAGCCGGAGCGGGAGGACGAACACCGGGGAGCTGTTTTTT. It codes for CASSRSGRTNTGELFF.

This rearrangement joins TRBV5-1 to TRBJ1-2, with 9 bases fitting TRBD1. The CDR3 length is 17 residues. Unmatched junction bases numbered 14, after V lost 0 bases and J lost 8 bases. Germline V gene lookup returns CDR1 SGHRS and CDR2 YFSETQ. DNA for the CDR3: TGCGCCAGCAGCTTGGATGGGGGACAGGGCTTCAGGGAAGGCTACACCTTC. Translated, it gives CASSLDGGQGFREGYTF.

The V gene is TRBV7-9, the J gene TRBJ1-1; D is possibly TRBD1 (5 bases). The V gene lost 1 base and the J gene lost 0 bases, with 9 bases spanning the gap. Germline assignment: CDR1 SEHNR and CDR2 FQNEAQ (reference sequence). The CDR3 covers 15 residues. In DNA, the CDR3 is TGTGCCAGCAGCTTAGGGGGGACGGTGAACACTGAAGCTTTCTTT. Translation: CASSLGGTVNTEAFF.

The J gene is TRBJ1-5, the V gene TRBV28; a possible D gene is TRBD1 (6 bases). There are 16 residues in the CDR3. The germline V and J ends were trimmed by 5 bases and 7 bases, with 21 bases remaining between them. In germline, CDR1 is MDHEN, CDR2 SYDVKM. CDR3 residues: CASSPYTGSGIQPQHF. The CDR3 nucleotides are TGTGCCAGCAGTCCCTATACAGGGAGCGGTATCCAGCCCCAGCATTTT.

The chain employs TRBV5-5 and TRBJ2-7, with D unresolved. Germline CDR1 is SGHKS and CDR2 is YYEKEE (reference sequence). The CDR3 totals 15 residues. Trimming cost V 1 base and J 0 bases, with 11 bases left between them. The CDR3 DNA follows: TGTGCCAGCAGCTTGTTGTGGGATTTCTCCTACGAGCAGTACTTC. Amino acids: CASSLLWDFSYEQYF.

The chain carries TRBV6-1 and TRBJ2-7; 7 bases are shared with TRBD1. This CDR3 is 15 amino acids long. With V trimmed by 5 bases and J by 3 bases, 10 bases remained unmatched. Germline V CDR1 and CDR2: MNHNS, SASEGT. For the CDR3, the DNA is TGTGCCAGCAGTACCTATAGACAGGGCAACTACGAGCAGTACTTC. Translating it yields CASSTYRQGNYEQYF.

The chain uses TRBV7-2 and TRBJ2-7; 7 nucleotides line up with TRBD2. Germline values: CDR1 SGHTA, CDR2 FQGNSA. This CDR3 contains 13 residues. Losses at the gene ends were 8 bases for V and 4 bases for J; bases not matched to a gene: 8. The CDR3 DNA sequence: TGTGCCAGCGTTAGGGCTAGCGGATACGAGCAGTACTTC. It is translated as CASVRASGYEQYF.

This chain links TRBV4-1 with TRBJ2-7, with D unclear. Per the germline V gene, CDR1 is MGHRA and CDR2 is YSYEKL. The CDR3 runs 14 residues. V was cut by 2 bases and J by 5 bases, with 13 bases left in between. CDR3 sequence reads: CASSQQTVFHEQYF. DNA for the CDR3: TGCGCCAGCAGCCAACAAACAGTATTCCACGAGCAGTACTTC.